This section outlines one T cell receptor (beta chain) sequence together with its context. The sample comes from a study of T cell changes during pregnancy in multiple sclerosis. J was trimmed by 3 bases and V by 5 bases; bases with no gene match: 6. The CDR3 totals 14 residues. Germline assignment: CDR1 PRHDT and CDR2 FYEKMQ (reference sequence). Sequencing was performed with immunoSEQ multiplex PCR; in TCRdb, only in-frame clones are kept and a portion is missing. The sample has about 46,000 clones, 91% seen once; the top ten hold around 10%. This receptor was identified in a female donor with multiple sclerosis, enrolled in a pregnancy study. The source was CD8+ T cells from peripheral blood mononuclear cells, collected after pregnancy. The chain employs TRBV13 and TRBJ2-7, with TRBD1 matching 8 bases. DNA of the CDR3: TGTGCCAGCAGCCCCAGGGACAGGAGCTACGAGCAGTACTTC. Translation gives CASSPRDRSYEQYF.